The clone carrying this TCR beta chain was counted once. The antigen is undetermined. Vbeta (60) and Jbeta (13) primers were used in the PCR. Using immunoSEQ multiplex PCR, the repertoire was profiled, and TCRdb retains in-frame clones only, with some absent. This table holds 270,000 or so clones, about nine tenths found once. This entry comes from a study of cytomegalovirus exposure and HLA in healthy donors. Study conclusions and caveats: In a later analysis, HLA-associated beta chains showed higher expansion and lower generation probabilities than comparable chains.

Material: PBMCs. This TCR was recovered from a man aged 40-49 years in good health and CMV-seropositive.

The CDR3 loop reads CASSLDGGEQYF. DNA of the CDR3: TGTGCCAGCAGCTTGGACGGAGGGGAGCAGTACTTC. The J gene is TRBJ2-7, the V gene TRBV5-5, with a weak D call TRBD2 (6 bases). Trimming shortened V by 0 bases and J by 7 bases, and 8 bases separated the two germline ends. The CDR3 runs to 12 residues. Per the germline V gene, CDR1 is SGHKS and CDR2 is YYEKEE (reference sequence).